At least ten counts were recorded for the clone carrying this TCR beta chain. Its antigen is unknown. Patients in the hyperthyroidism group, adults aged 18 to 65, were newly diagnosed, under 2 months' duration. The data were obtained in a study of Graves' ophthalmopathy and Graves' hyperthyroidism. Study-wide background: Blood was drawn at initial diagnosis, before any treatment.

TCR beta CDR3 amplification used RNA transcripts. First-round RT-PCR employed HTBI primers, with a second-round multiplex PCR after it. TCRdb ran MiXCR on the multiplex PCR reads and lists one entry per CDR3 protein. Among hundreds of thousands of distinct CDR3 sequences listed, around a fifth were seen once. Study-level points and caveats: Blood contained most expanded thyroid clonotypes exceeding 0.001 frequency. A roughly 84% specificity and about 88% sensitivity were achieved by a 13-signature model that separated ophthalmopathy from stable hyperthyroidism.

Trimming stripped 8 bases from V and 1 base from J, with 14 bases between. The CDR3 has 13 amino acids. Germline values: CDR1 SQVTM, CDR2 ANQGSEA. The chain is built from TRBV29-1 and TRBJ1-1; D is ambiguous. This sequence was found in a woman younger than 35 with stable Graves' hyperthyroidism. Some clones in this sample may be carry-over from other donors' samples. Sequenced sample: peripheral blood. The CDR3 sequence: CSMRRRRNTEAFF. In DNA, the CDR3 is TGCAGCATGCGCCGTAGACGGAACACTGAAGCTTTCTTT. Based on the CDR3 plus reference TRBV29-1 and TRBJ1-1, the full variable domain is SAVISQKPSRDICQRGTSLTIQCQVDSQVTMMFWYRQQPGQSLTLIATANQGSEATYESGFVIDKFPISRPNLTFSTLTVSNMSPEDSSIYLCSMRRRRNTEAFFGQGTRLTVV.